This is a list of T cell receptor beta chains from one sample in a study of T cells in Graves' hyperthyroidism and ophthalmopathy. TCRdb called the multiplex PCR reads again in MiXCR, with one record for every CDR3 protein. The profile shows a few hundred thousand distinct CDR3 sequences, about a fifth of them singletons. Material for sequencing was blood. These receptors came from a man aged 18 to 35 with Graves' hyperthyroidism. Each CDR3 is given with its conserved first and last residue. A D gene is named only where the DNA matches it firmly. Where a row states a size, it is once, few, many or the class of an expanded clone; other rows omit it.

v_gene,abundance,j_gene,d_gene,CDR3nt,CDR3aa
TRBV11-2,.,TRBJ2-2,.,TGTGCCAGCAGCCCCGGATCTAACACCGGGGAGCTGTTTTTT,CASSPGSNTGELFF
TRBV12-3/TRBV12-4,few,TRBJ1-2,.,TGTGCCAGCAGTTTGACTGACGACGCAGGAGGCTACACCTTC,CASSLTDDAGGYTF
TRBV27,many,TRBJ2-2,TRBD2,TGTGCCAGCAACTGGCTAGCGGGGGGGGCCGGGGAGCTGTTTTTT,CASNWLAGGAGELFF
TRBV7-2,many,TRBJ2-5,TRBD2,TGTGCCAGCAGCCCGGGTGGACTAGCCCTAACCGAGACCCAGTACTTC,CASSPGGLALTETQYF
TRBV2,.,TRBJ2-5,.,TGTGCCAGCAGACGAGGGGGTTCCCAAGAGACCCAGTACTTC,CASRRGGSQETQYF
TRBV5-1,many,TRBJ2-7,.,TGCGCCAGCAGCTTGGTGTACGGGCGCTCCTACGAGCAGTACTTC,CASSLVYGRSYEQYF
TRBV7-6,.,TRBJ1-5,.,TGTGCCAGCAGCTCACAGAAGGTGGGTAGCAATCAGCCCCAGCATTTT,CASSSQKVGSNQPQHF
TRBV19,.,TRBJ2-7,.,TGTGCCAGTAGTGTGCAGGGATGGTCCTACGAGCAGTACTTC,CASSVQGWSYEQYF
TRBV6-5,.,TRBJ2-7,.,TGTGCCAGCAGTAACCCGACAGAAACCTCCTACGAGCAGTACTTC,CASSNPTETSYEQYF
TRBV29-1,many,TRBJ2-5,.,TGCAGCGTTGATCCCTTGACGAGGACAGCCGAGACCCAGTACTTC,CSVDPLTRTAETQYF
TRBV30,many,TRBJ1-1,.,TGTGCCTGCCCGGCAGGGAGTGGGACTGAAGCTTTCTTT,CACPAGSGTEAFF
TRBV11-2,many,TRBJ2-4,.,TGTGCCAGCAGCTTTCGTACTCTAGGTCTAGCCAAAAACATTCAGTACTTC,CASSFRTLGLAKNIQYF
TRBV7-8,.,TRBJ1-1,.,TGTGCCAGCAGCCCCCCGGACGGGACTGAAGCTTTCTTT,CASSPPDGTEAFF
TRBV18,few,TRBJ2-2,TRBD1,TGTGCCAGCTCTCGGACAGGGGCGAACACCGGGGAGCTGTTTTTT,CASSRTGANTGELFF
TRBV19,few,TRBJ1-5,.,TGTGCCAGTAGTATAGATCTATACAGCCTTACCAGCAATCAGCCCCAGCATTTT,CASSIDLYSLTSNQPQHF
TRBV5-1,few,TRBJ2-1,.,TGCGCCAGCAGCCCTACGGACAATGAGCAGTTCTTC,CASSPTDNEQFF
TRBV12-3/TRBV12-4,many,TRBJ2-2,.,TGTGCCAGCAGTATGTCAAGAACCGGGGAGCTGTTTTTT,CASSMSRTGELFF